This T cell receptor beta chain was identified in a study of T cells in Graves' hyperthyroidism and ophthalmopathy. In its sample, this clonotype was seen a few times. There were TCR beta CDR3 regions amplified from RNA transcripts. With the HTBI primer set, the TCR CDR3 went through a first round of RT-PCR. TCRdb re-called the multiplex PCR reads through MiXCR, storing one row per CDR3 protein. The sample has around 620,000 distinct CDR3 sequences; 13% to 15% are singletons. Each 10 ml fresh peripheral blood draw supplied the PBMCs. CDR3 length: 15 amino acids. Germline-derived CDR1 and CDR2 are SGHNT and YENEEA. Germline trimming cut 1 base from V and 9 bases from J; bases unmatched to any gene: 12.

This chain connects TRBV11-3 to TRBJ2-7; 7 bases line up with TRBD1. This TCR derives from a woman between 18 and 29 years old with Graves' ophthalmopathy. The sequenced material came from blood. In DNA form, the CDR3 reads TGTGCCAGCAGCTTAGGGGACAGTTCCGCCTGGGGGCAGTACTTC. This encodes CASSLGDSSAWGQYF. Full variable domain (remainder filled in from reference TRBV11-3 and TRBJ2-7): EAGVVQSPRYKIIEKKQPVAFWCNPISGHNTLYWYLQNLGQGPELLIRYENEEAVDDSQLPKDRFSAERLKGVDSTLKIQPAELGDSAVYLCASSLGDSSAWGQYFGPGTRLTVT.